The present T cell receptor (beta chain) was sequenced within a study of blood T cells in healthy people across ages. Study-level results: Naive T cell percentage by flow cytometry tracked strongly with beta diversity. Relative to aged donors, long-lived donors carried more naive CD4+ cells and displayed higher diversity.

The donors, aged about 6 to 95, were healthy Caucasians from Russia. The length of the CDR3 is 15 residues. V lost 4 bases, J lost 2 bases, and 7 bases stayed unmatched. Germline V gene data show CDR1 as DFQATT and CDR2 as SNEGSKA (reference sequence). This clonotype was counted a single time. Its target is not known. Primers used in a second PCR of roughly 7 to 12 cycles were a sample-barcoded 5' primer and a J-beta primer mix. TCRdb redid the calling of the 5' RACE reads with MiXCR, one entry per CDR3 protein. The repertoire holds about 680,000 distinct CDR3 sequences, with roughly 50% as singletons.

The rearrangement joins TRBV20-1 to TRBJ2-7, with 11 nucleotides matching TRBD2. Sequenced sample: blood. This receptor was obtained from a woman in her sixties in good health. CDR3 sequence reads: CSATKTSGTPYEQYF. CDR3 sequence (DNA): TGCAGTGCTACGAAGACTAGCGGGACCCCCTACGAGCAGTACTTC.